A selection of T cell receptor beta chains follows, all from one sample in a study of OX40 agonist ivuxolimab in advanced cancers. The table came from immunoSEQ multiplex PCR; TCRdb's copy has only in-frame clones and leaves some out. The repertoire holds approximately 58,000 clones, with 86% as singletons. Sequencing used CD4+ or CD8+ T cells sorted from blood, obtained in a trial of the OX40 agonist ivuxolimab. Source of these receptors: an adult with an advanced solid tumor such as melanoma, head and neck, liver or kidney cancer. Both conserved end residues are part of each CDR3. A D gene is named only where the DNA matches it firmly. The size of a clone is reported for some rows only, either as once, few or many, or as a class for expanded clones.

CDR3 length | J gene | clone size | V gene | D gene | CDR3 DNA | CDR3 protein
15 | TRBJ2-4 | - | TRBV18 | TRBD2 | TGTGCCAGCTCGATAGTGGGCGGGGGAAGAAACATTCAGTACTTC | CASSIVGGGRNIQYF
15 | TRBJ2-4 | - | TRBV10-3 | - | TGTGCCATCAGTGAGGGCCAGGGGAAGATAAACATTCAGTACTTC | CAISEGQGKINIQYF
15 | TRBJ2-3 | - | TRBV29-1 | - | TGCAGCGTTGGGAGAGGAACAGGGACCACAGATACGCAGTATTTT | CSVGRGTGTTDTQYF
23 | TRBJ1-1 | - | TRBV30 | - | TGTGCCTGGACCCCCTCGAGAATCCGGGCCCCTGAAATGGCAAGTAGGGTGAACACTGAAGCTTTCTTT | CAWTPSRIRAPEMASRVNTEAFF
13 | TRBJ1-5 | - | TRBV11-3 | - | TGTGCCAGCAGTAAAGGTGGGAATCAGCCCCAGCATTTT | CASSKGGNQPQHF
12 | TRBJ1-2 | - | TRBV7-2 | - | TGTGCCAGCAGCTTCCAGTACTATGGCTACACCTTC | CASSFQYYGYTF
16 | TRBJ2-2 | - | TRBV6-1 | - | TGTGCCAGCAGTGATTCAGGGCTTTCGAACACCGGGGAGCTGTTTTTT | CASSDSGLSNTGELFF
15 | TRBJ2-7 | - | TRBV19 | TRBD1 | TGTGCCAGTAGAACCGGGACAGGGGGCTCCTACGAGCAGTACTTC | CASRTGTGGSYEQYF
14 | TRBJ1-2 | - | TRBV6-5 | - | TGTGCCAGCAGTTACTCGGAGGGCAGCTATGGCTACACCTTC | CASSYSEGSYGYTF
16 | TRBJ2-5 | - | TRBV19 | - | TGTGCCAGTAGTTCAGGGTCAACGGGGCCAGGAGAGACCCAGTACTTC | CASSSGSTGPGETQYF
16 | TRBJ1-2 | - | TRBV7-9 | - | TGTGCCAGCAGCTTAGATCCAAACACCAATTTCTGGGGCTACACCTTC | CASSLDPNTNFWGYTF
15 | TRBJ1-2 | - | TRBV7-4 | TRBD1 | TGTGCCAGCAGCCGGTTGGCACAGGGGGTTCATGGCTACACCTTC | CASSRLAQGVHGYTF
15 | TRBJ1-3 | - | TRBV18 | - | TGTGCCAGCTCAACAAACACAGACTCTGGAAACACCATATATTTT | CASSTNTDSGNTIYF
14 | TRBJ1-3 | - | TRBV13 | - | TGTGCCAGCAGCTCCCCGGGTTCAGGAAACACCATATATTTT | CASSSPGSGNTIYF
18 | TRBJ1-6 | few | TRBV11-3 | - | TGTGCCAGCAGCTTAGATCAGGGAGGCAGCTCCTATAATTCACCCCTCCACTTT | CASSLDQGGSSYNSPLHF
15 | TRBJ2-3 | - | TRBV6-5 | TRBD1 | TGTGCCAGCAGACCCCGACAGGGGAGCACAGATACGCAGTATTTT | CASRPRQGSTDTQYF
15 | TRBJ1-6 | - | TRBV18 | TRBD1 | TGTGCCAGCTCGTCCCGGGACAGGGGGTCTTCACCCCTCCACTTT | CASSSRDRGSSPLHF
15 | TRBJ1-1 | - | TRBV6-6 | - | TGTGCCAGCAGTTCCCAAGGAGATATCGGTACTGAAGCTTTCTTT | CASSSQGDIGTEAFF
16 | TRBJ2-5 | - | TRBV10-1 | - | TGCGCCAGCAGTGAGTCTGGTAGCGGAGGCACGGAGACCCAGTACTTC | CASSESGSGGTETQYF
13 | TRBJ1-5 | - | TRBV7-2 | - | TGTGCCAGCAGCACGACAGGCAGTCAGCCCCAGCATTTT | CASSTTGSQPQHF
14 | TRBJ2-4 | - | TRBV11-2 | TRBD1 | TGTGCCAGCAGCCCGAGGACAGGTCAAAACATTCAGTACTTC | CASSPRTGQNIQYF
13 | TRBJ1-2 | once | TRBV6-5 | - | TGTGCCAGCAGTTACTCGACCATGGTAGGCTACACCTTC | CASSYSTMVGYTF
14 | TRBJ1-2 | - | TRBV6-5 | - | TGTGCCAGCAGCTTCGGGGACCTCATCAATGGCTACACCTTC | CASSFGDLINGYTF
17 | TRBJ1-2 | - | TRBV5-5 | TRBD1 | TGTGCCAGCAGCTTGGCCCCTTCGGCAGGGGGCGAGTATGGCTACACCTTC | CASSLAPSAGGEYGYTF
18 | TRBJ1-1 | - | TRBV7-2 | TRBD1 | TGTGCCAGCAGATTAGGGACAGCCTGGGGTGACATGAACACTGAAGCTTTCTTT | CASRLGTAWGDMNTEAFF
17 | TRBJ2-7 | - | TRBV19 | - | TGTGCCAGTAGTATCCCCCGGTACCCGGGGGCAGAGCACGAGCAGTACTTC | CASSIPRYPGAEHEQYF
15 | TRBJ2-1 | - | TRBV27 | - | TGTGCCAGCAGTTTCTCCAGGGACCCCTTCAATGAGCAGTTCTTC | CASSFSRDPFNEQFF
13 | TRBJ2-7 | - | TRBV7-7 | - | TGTGCTAGCAGCTTAGCCCAGGGTTGGGAGCAGTACTTC | CASSLAQGWEQYF
15 | TRBJ2-3 | - | TRBV28 | - | TGTGCCAGCAGCTCATGGAGGGAAAACACAGATACGCAGTATTTT | CASSSWRENTDTQYF
14 | TRBJ1-1 | - | TRBV18 | - | TGTGCCAGCTCACCCGTTAATTTGAACACTGAAGCTTTCTTT | CASSPVNLNTEAFF
11 | TRBJ2-7 | - | TRBV28 | - | TGTGCCAGCAGTAGAGACGGTGAGCAGTACTTC | CASSRDGEQYF
16 | TRBJ2-3 | - | TRBV7-9 | - | TGTGCCAGCAGCCTTCGACGTAAAGAGGTCACAGATACGCAGTATTTT | CASSLRRKEVTDTQYF
16 | TRBJ2-7 | - | TRBV2 | - | TGTGCCAGCAGTGAAGGGGGTTCCATTAGGTCCTACGAGCAGTACTTC | CASSEGGSIRSYEQYF
12 | TRBJ1-2 | - | TRBV28 | - | TGTGCCAGCTCGGGGGGACTAGAGGGCTACACCTTC | CASSGGLEGYTF
15 | TRBJ2-7 | - | TRBV5-4 | TRBD1 | TGTGCCAGCAGCTCCGGACAGGGGCGACCCTACGAGCAGTACTTC | CASSSGQGRPYEQYF
13 | TRBJ1-2 | - | TRBV5-4 | - | TGTGCCAGCAGCTTGGGGCTGGGGAGTGGCTACACCTTC | CASSLGLGSGYTF
15 | TRBJ2-1 | - | TRBV4-2 | TRBD2 | TGTGCCAGCTCCCTGGGACTAGCGGCCGACAATGAGCAGTTCTTC | CASSLGLAADNEQFF
13 | TRBJ1-2 | - | TRBV30 | TRBD1 | TGTGCCTGGAGTTTACAGGGGAATTATGGCTACACCTTC | CAWSLQGNYGYTF
15 | TRBJ1-6 | - | TRBV19 | - | TGTGCCAGTAGTCCCAGGCCCGGCGGAAATTCACCCCTCCACTTT | CASSPRPGGNSPLHF
15 | TRBJ2-1 | once | TRBV7-7 | TRBD1 | TGTGCTAGCAGCTTCCGGGACAGTTCCTACAATGAGCAGTTCTTC | CASSFRDSSYNEQFF
12 | TRBJ1-3 | once | TRBV10-3 | - | TGTGCCATCAGGGGGACTTCCGACACCATATATTTT | CAIRGTSDTIYF
12 | TRBJ2-5 | - | TRBV30 | - | TGTGCCTGGAACAGGTTTCGTGAGACCCAGTACTTC | CAWNRFRETQYF
15 | TRBJ1-2 | - | TRBV7-9 | TRBD1 | TGTGCCAGCAGCTCAGCGGACAGGGCTCACTATGGCTACACCTTC | CASSSADRAHYGYTF
14 | TRBJ2-7 | - | TRBV6-5 | - | TGTGCCAGCAGCCCTCAGTGGGGCTCCTACGAGCAGTACTTC | CASSPQWGSYEQYF
12 | TRBJ2-7 | few | TRBV7-9 | - | TGTGCCAGCAGCTTAGGTCAGGCGGCGCAGTACTTC | CASSLGQAAQYF
18 | TRBJ2-1 | - | TRBV7-6 | - | TGTGCCAGCAGCGTCGGGGGGACAGGCTCAATCTCCTACAATGAGCAGTTCTTC | CASSVGGTGSISYNEQFF
13 | TRBJ2-5 | - | TRBV11-2 | - | TGTGCCAGCAGCTTAGATCTTGGTCAGACCCAGTACTTC | CASSLDLGQTQYF
15 | TRBJ2-2 | - | TRBV9 | - | TGTGCCAGCAGCGTAGAAAAGACAGACACCGGGGAGCTGTTTTTT | CASSVEKTDTGELFF
13 | TRBJ1-2 | - | TRBV11-2 | - | TGTGCCAGCAGCTTAGAGGACAGCGATGGCTACACCTTC | CASSLEDSDGYTF
15 | TRBJ2-1 | - | TRBV7-2 | TRBD2 | TGTGCCAGCAGCTCCGCTAGCGGGGGATACAATGAGCAGTTCTTC | CASSSASGGYNEQFF
15 | TRBJ1-1 | - | TRBV5-6 | TRBD1 | TGTGCCAGCACGGCCGTTTCAGGGGGGTTCACTGAAGCTTTCTTT | CASTAVSGGFTEAFF
14 | TRBJ2-2 | - | TRBV4-3 | - | TGCGCCAGCAGCCACGCCGAGAACACCGGGGAGCTGTTTTTT | CASSHAENTGELFF
16 | TRBJ2-5 | - | TRBV25-1 | TRBD2 | TGTGCCAGCAGTGAATGGGGACTAGCGTTCCAAGAGACCCAGTACTTC | CASSEWGLAFQETQYF